The 23 T cell receptor beta chains listed next were all sequenced from one sample in a study of PD-1 blockade in mismatch repair-deficient tumors. Clones were read by immunoSEQ multiplex PCR, and TCRdb kept only the in-frame ones, dropping some. Counted here are some 100,000 clones, about four fifths occurring once; the ten biggest clones make up roughly 6.2%. Sequenced material: peripheral blood, taken roughly 35 weeks after starting pembrolizumab. The receptor source for this set is an adult with mismatch repair-deficient cancer.

V and J are TRBV13 and TRBJ2-7, with a weak D call TRBD2 (5 bases). V gave up 5 bases and J gave up 6 bases, with 23 bases separating them. CDR1 and CDR2 from the germline V gene are PRHDT and FYEKMQ (reference sequence). The CDR3 sequence is 16 residues long. The CDR3 sequence: CASSIIGVEGGGEQYF. In nucleotides, the CDR3 is TGTGCCAGCAGCATAATCGGGGTTGAAGGAGGTGGCGAGCAGTACTTC.

The chain uses TRBV23-1 and TRBJ2-5, with D possibly matching TRBD2 (6 bases). TRBV23-1 is designated an ORF whose function remains uncertain. CDR3 length equals 17 residues. V lost 6 bases, J lost 6 bases, and 26 bases lay in between. The chain's CDR3 is CASRRDLLLVGRKTQYF. The CDR3 nucleotides read TGCGCCAGCAGGCGGGACCTTCTACTAGTTGGGCGGAAGACCCAGTACTTC.

The chain employs TRBV5-1 and TRBJ1-3; 9 bases line up with TRBD1. V lost 4 bases and J lost 8; bases outside the gene matches: 4. Germline V gives CDR1 SGHRS, CDR2 YFSETQ. The CDR3 runs 13 residues. The CDR3 region is CASSKDRGDTIYF. CDR3 nucleotides: TGCGCCAGCAGCAAGGACAGGGGTGACACCATATATTTT. The whole variable domain, filled in from reference TRBV5-1 and TRBJ1-3, reads KAGVTQTPRYLIKTRGQQVTLSCSPISGHRSVSWYQQTPGQGLQFLFEYFSETQRNKGNFPGRFSGRQFSNSRSEMNVSTLELGDSALYLCASSKDRGDTIYFGEGSWLTVV.

The sample holds a few counts of this clone. This chain links TRBV7-6 with TRBJ2-2; no clear D. There are 13 residues in the CDR3. Germline lookup yields CDR1 SGHVS and CDR2 FNYEAQ. V lost 11 bases and J lost 6, with 16 bases in between. DNA of the CDR3: TGTGCCTCTCGCGACAACACGGCCGGGGAGCTGTTTTTT. Encoded protein: CASRDNTAGELFF.

V is TRBV11-1 and J is TRBJ1-1; D possibly corresponds to TRBD1 (5 bases). CDR3 size: 14 residues. Germline assignment: CDR1 SGHAT and CDR2 FQDESV (reference sequence). V gave up 3 bases and J gave up 3 bases, with 11 bases separating them. CDR3 sequence reads: CASSFGRDYTEAFF. CDR3 DNA sequence: TGTGCCAGCAGCTTCGGCAGGGATTACACTGAAGCTTTCTTT.

The table lists this clone with a few counts. The genes are TRBV2 and TRBJ2-7, with D tentatively TRBD2 (6 bases). Looked up from germline, CDR1 is SNHLY and CDR2 is FYNNEI. With 5 bases removed from V and 3 bases from J, the gap between germline ends came to 11 bases. This CDR3 comprises 13 residues. This chain's CDR3 is CASSPPGSYEQYF. CDR3 bases: TGTGCCAGCAGTCCACCCGGGAGCTACGAGCAGTACTTC.

This chain uses TRBV28 with TRBJ1-5; no reliable D call. The CDR3 has 15 residues. With 3 bases removed from V and 1 base from J, the gap between germline ends came to 10 bases. CDR1 is MDHEN and CDR2 is SYDVKM in the germline V gene. The CDR3 region has the DNA TGTGCCAGCAGTTTTCCAGGATTAAGCAATCAGCCCCAGCATTTT. Protein sequence: CASSFPGLSNQPQHF.

This chain links TRBV5-4 with TRBJ1-2; D is uncertain. V was trimmed by 4 bases and J by 5 bases, leaving 15 bases between them. This CDR3 has 14 residues. Per germline, CDR1 SGHNT and CDR2 YYREEE (reference sequence). This chain's CDR3 is CASSPGSNGYGYTF. The CDR3 nucleotides read TGTGCCAGCAGCCCTGGGTCCAACGGGTATGGCTACACCTTC.

On this clone: Other DNA sequences within the sample encode an identical CDR3. The chain employs TRBV19 and TRBJ2-3; D not certain. The ends were cut back, 2 bases at V and 1 base at J, with 4 bases in the middle. CDR1 LNHDA and CDR2 SQIVND come from the germline V gene (reference sequence). The CDR3 is 13 amino acids. The CDR3 coding sequence is TGTGCCAGTAGTATAACAGGCACAGATACGCAGTATTTT. Translation gives CASSITGTDTQYF.

The chain uses TRBV5-1 and TRBJ2-3, with 16 bases matching TRBD2. Germline loops: CDR1 SGHRS, CDR2 YFSETQ. Germline trimming cut 4 bases from V and 6 bases from J; bases unmatched to any gene: 5. The CDR3 runs to 16 residues. Here the CDR3 reads CASSEGTSGRVDTQYF. As DNA, the CDR3 is TGCGCCAGCAGCGAGGGGACTAGCGGGAGGGTGGATACGCAGTATTTT.

The J gene is TRBJ1-4, the V gene TRBV27; D perhaps matches TRBD1 (6 bases). The germline CDR1 and CDR2 sequences are MNHEY and SMNVEV (reference sequence). Between the trimmed V and J ends, which lost 4 bases and 7 bases, there was a span of 13 bases. The CDR3 consists of 14 residues. Here the CDR3 reads CASSSHRDGEKLFF. CDR3 DNA: TGTGCCAGCAGTTCCCACAGGGACGGTGAAAAACTGTTTTTT.

The chain carries TRBV9 and TRBJ1-5, with a weak D call TRBD1 (5 bases). V was clipped by 0 bases and J by 2 bases, with 6 bases between them. Germline V gene lookup returns CDR1 SGDLS and CDR2 YYNGEE. The length of the CDR3 is 14 residues. The CDR3 region is CASSVGGGNQPQHF. CDR3 DNA sequence: TGTGCCAGCAGCGTAGGAGGGGGCAATCAGCCCCAGCATTTT.

The chain uses TRBV7-2 and TRBJ2-5, with D tentatively TRBD1 (6 bases). This CDR3 is built from 13 residues. From germline, CDR1 is SGHTA and CDR2 FQGNSA. The ends were cut back, 3 bases at V and 8 bases at J, with 13 bases in the middle. CDR3 loop: CASSLGQGFTQYF. CDR3 DNA sequence: TGTGCCAGCAGCTTGGGGCAGGGGTTTACCCAGTACTTC. Using reference TRBV7-2 and TRBJ2-5 for the parts outside the CDR3, the full variable domain is GAGVSQSPSNKVTEKGKDVELRCDPISGHTALYWYRQSLGQGLEFLIYFQGNSAPDKSGLPSDRFSAERTGGSVSTLTIQRTQQEDSAVYLCASSLGQGFTQYFGPGTRLLVL.

The V call is TRBV4-1, the J call TRBJ1-5; D may be TRBD1 (6 bases). CDR1 and CDR2 (germline): MGHRA, YSYEKL. V was trimmed by 1 base and J by 7 bases, leaving 11 bases between them. The CDR3 runs to 14 residues. The CDR3 bases are TGCGCCAGCAGCCAAGCGCCAGGGGAACAGCCCCAGCATTTT. Its protein is CASSQAPGEQPQHF.

This chain joins TRBV7-3 and TRBJ1-2, with 7 bases identical to TRBD1. V trimming: 3 bases; J trimming: 6 bases; junction bases outside the gene matches: 1. Germline CDR1 and CDR2: SGHTA and FQGTGA. The CDR3 has 12 residues. CDR3 sequence (DNA): TGTGCCAGCAGCTTTGGGACAGATGGCTACACCTTC. Residues: CASSFGTDGYTF.

The V gene is TRBV4-3, the J gene TRBJ2-1; 9 positions match TRBD2. The CDR3 sequence is 19 residues long. The germline CDR1 and CDR2 sequences are LGHNA and YSLEER. V gave up 0 bases and J gave up 6 bases; unmatched junction bases: 15. CDR3 DNA sequence: TGCGCCAGCAGCCAAGACTACGGACGGACGGTTAGCGGGGGCAATGAGCAGTTCTTC. This sequence encodes CASSQDYGRTVSGGNEQFF.

V gene TRBV4-3 combines with J gene TRBJ2-1; D remains ambiguous. The length of the CDR3 is 16 residues. From germline, CDR1 is LGHNA and CDR2 YSLEER. V gave up 3 bases and J gave up 5 bases, with 17 bases separating them. The CDR3 reads CASSQEITMRHNEQFF. CDR3 bases: TGCGCCAGCAGCCAGGAAATTACAATGAGGCACAATGAGCAGTTCTTC.

This clone has only one observation. V usage is TRBV27 and J usage is TRBJ2-1, with D perhaps given as TRBD1 or TRBD2 (5 bases each). The CDR3 runs 13 residues. V lost 6 bases and J 10 bases, leaving 16 bases between the germline ends. Per the germline V gene, CDR1 is MNHEY and CDR2 is SMNVEV (reference sequence). CDR3 sequence reads: CASSRGELKEQFF. DNA of the CDR3: TGTGCCAGCAGCCGAGGGGAATTAAAGGAGCAGTTCTTC.

V usage is TRBV5-1 and J usage is TRBJ2-1; D may be TRBD2 (5 bases). In germline, CDR1 is SGHRS, CDR2 YFSETQ. The V and J ends lost 2 bases and 4 bases respectively, with 7 bases between them. CDR3 length: 13 amino acids. The CDR3 protein is CASSLAVYNEQFF. The CDR3 DNA reads as TGCGCCAGCAGCTTAGCGGTATACAATGAGCAGTTCTTC.

The J gene is TRBJ2-1, the V gene TRBV4-1; D gene ambiguous. Trimming stripped 0 bases from V and 0 bases from J, with 15 bases between. The V gene's germline CDR1 is MGHRA and CDR2 YSYEKL. This CDR3 comprises 18 residues. The CDR3 DNA reads TGCGCCAGCAGCCAAGAGCGAGTCAGTTTGAACTCCTACAATGAGCAGTTCTTC. Amino acid sequence: CASSQERVSLNSYNEQFF.

The chain combines TRBV5-6 with TRBJ1-4; D is undetermined. With 0 bases removed from V and 4 bases from J, the gap between germline ends came to 13 bases. CDR1 SGHDT and CDR2 YYEEEE come from the germline V gene. This CDR3 is 16 amino acids long. Here the CDR3 reads CASSLAVPLGNEKLFF. The CDR3 coding sequence is TGTGCCAGCAGCTTGGCCGTACCCCTGGGTAATGAAAAACTGTTTTTT.

This chain joins TRBV5-1 and TRBJ2-3; D remains unclear. V dropped 2 bases and J dropped 5 bases, with 9 bases sitting between them. CDR1 SGHRS and CDR2 YFSETQ come from the germline V gene. The CDR3 runs to 13 residues. Here the CDR3 DNA reads TGCGCCAGCAGCTTTAGACTTGGAGATACGCAGTATTTT. Translated, it gives CASSFRLGDTQYF.

V gene TRBV7-2 combines with J gene TRBJ2-7; no definite D call. The CDR3 length is 12 residues. The germline gives CDR1 SGHTA, CDR2 FQGNSA. V shed 5 bases and J shed 4 bases, with 9 bases lying between them. DNA of the CDR3: TGTGCCAGCAGCCTTGACTGGTACGAGCAGTACTTC. Its translation is CASSLDWYEQYF.